This entry concerns a single T cell receptor (beta chain). Data came from immunoSEQ multiplex PCR; TCRdb stores just in-frame clones and leaves some out. The repertoire holds roughly 46,000 clones, with roughly 92% as singletons. This entry comes from a study of T cell changes during pregnancy in multiple sclerosis. The CDR3 loop spans 17 amino acids. Germline trimming cut 4 bases from V and 0 bases from J; bases unmatched to any gene: 6. This TCR was recovered from a female donor with multiple sclerosis, enrolled in a pregnancy study. The sequenced sample was peripheral blood, obtained in the third trimester of pregnancy. The rearrangement links TRBV5-3 to TRBJ2-5; 13 bases agree with TRBD2. TRBV5-3 is an ORF, and what it does is uncertain. The DNA for the CDR3 is TGTGCCAGAAGCGTCGCCGGGACTAGCGGGGACCAAGAGACCCAGTACTTC. Translated: CARSVAGTSGDQETQYF.